This TCR beta chain was profiled in a study of cytomegalovirus exposure and HLA in healthy donors. Primers for the PCR totalled 60 Vbeta and 13 Jbeta. Sequenced by immunoSEQ multiplex PCR; TCRdb stores in-frame clones only, minus some. The table includes roughly 160,000 clones, approximately 80% detected once. In regard to this clone: Its antigen is undetermined.

Study-level findings and limits: In a later analysis, TCR association rates varied by HLA locus: DRB1 most, HLA-C fewest.

V was trimmed by 2 bases and J by 3 bases, leaving 13 bases between them. There are 15 residues in the CDR3. CDR1 and CDR2 (germline): KGHSH, LQKENI. The study sampled nominally healthy donors, though unrecorded immune exposures were likely. The TCR comes from a man aged 30 to 39 in good health and CMV-seronegative. The gene calls are TRBV18 and TRBJ1-2, with D tentatively TRBD1 (5 bases). The material sequenced was PBMCs. In DNA form, the CDR3 reads TGTGCCAGCTCACCAAGAGTGGGGCAGGACTATGGCTACACCTTC. Translating it yields CASSPRVGQDYGYTF. The full variable domain, in which reference TRBV18 and TRBJ1-2 provide the parts outside the CDR3, is NAGVMQNPRHLVRRRGQEARLRCSPMKGHSHVYWYRQLPEEGLKFMVYLQKENIIDESGMPKERFSAEFPKEGPSILRIQQVVRGDSAAYFCASSPRVGQDYGYTFGSGTRLTVV.